The next 6 T cell receptor beta chains were all read from a single sample in a study of Tregs in tolerant kidney transplant recipients. The assay was immunoSEQ multiplex PCR, and TCRdb's table has in-frame clones only and misses some. The sample records about 21,000 clones, 65% to 85% being singletons. The nonmyeloablative bone marrow transplants came from related graft donors, with transient mixed chimerism. Sequencing was performed on CD8+ T cells from blood (PBMCs), taken 6 months after the transplant. The receptor source for this set is a human patient who received a combined kidney and bone marrow transplant. Some of these T cells may belong to the graft donor.

This clone rates as medium-sized. This sequence joins TRBV5-6 and TRBJ2-7; D might be TRBD1 (8 bases). This CDR3 has 14 amino acids. Per the germline V gene, CDR1 is SGHDT and CDR2 is YYEEEE. Trimming took off 4 bases at V and 3 bases at J, with 14 bases between the two ends. DNA for the CDR3: TGTGCCAGCAGCGGGGAGGGACAGGTCTACGAGCAGTACTTC. Protein sequence: CASSGEGQVYEQYF.

V gene TRBV15 combines with J gene TRBJ2-2; weak D call: TRBD1 (6 bases). V was cut by 3 bases and J by 4 bases, with 9 bases left in between. Germline lookup yields CDR1 LNHNV and CDR2 YYDKDF (reference sequence). This CDR3 is 14 amino acids long. This chain's CDR3 is CATSRDRGTGELFF. As DNA, the CDR3 is TGTGCCACCAGCAGGGACAGAGGCACCGGGGAGCTGTTTTTT.

The V gene is TRBV27, the J gene TRBJ2-4, with 8 bases aligning to TRBD2. The CDR3 runs 16 residues. Trimming at V came to 3 bases and at J to 1 base, leaving 5 bases not matched to a gene. Germline V gene sequence: CDR1 MNHEY, CDR2 SMNVEV (reference sequence). The CDR3 loop reads CASSFGAGGAKNIQYF. CDR3 bases: TGTGCCAGCAGTTTCGGGGCGGGAGGTGCCAAAAACATTCAGTACTTC.

The chain links TRBV28 to TRBJ2-7; 8 bases match TRBD1. CDR3 size: 12 residues. Germline CDR1 is MDHEN and CDR2 is SYDVKM. V was pared by 5 bases and J by 12 bases, with 9 bases of the junction left unmatched. This chain's CDR3 is CASSQGTGVLYF. CDR3 nucleotide sequence: TGTGCCAGCAGTCAAGGGACAGGCGTTCTGTACTTC.

The V and J genes are TRBV4-3 and TRBJ2-1; D is possibly TRBD2 (6 bases). The V gene's germline CDR1 is LGHNA and CDR2 YSLEER. This CDR3 is built from 19 residues. Trimming pared 1 base from V and 1 base from J, leaving 20 bases between. CDR3 in DNA: TGCGCCAGCAGCCAAGCGGGGCCCGGGGACTTCGTTTCCTACAATGAGCAGTTCTTC. It is translated as CASSQAGPGDFVSYNEQFF.

J is TRBJ2-7 and V is TRBV10-2; D remains unclear. The CDR3 runs to 12 residues. Germline V gene sequence: CDR1 WSHSY, CDR2 SAAADI. V lost 3 bases and J 4 bases, leaving 7 bases between the germline ends. The DNA for the CDR3 is TGCGCCAGCAGTGACACTCGTTACGAGCAGTACTTC. Its protein product is CASSDTRYEQYF.